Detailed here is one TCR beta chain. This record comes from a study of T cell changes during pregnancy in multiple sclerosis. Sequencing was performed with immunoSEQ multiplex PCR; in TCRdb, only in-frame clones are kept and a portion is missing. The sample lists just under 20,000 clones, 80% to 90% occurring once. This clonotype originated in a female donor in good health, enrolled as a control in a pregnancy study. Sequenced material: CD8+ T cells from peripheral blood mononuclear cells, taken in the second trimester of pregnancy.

DNA for the CDR3: TGTGCCAGCAGTGAATCGGGGGGATGGAGCAATCAGCCCCAGCATTTT. Translation: CASSESGGWSNQPQHF. The chain couples TRBV6-1 to TRBJ1-5, with a possible D match to TRBD1 (5 bases). Germline V gives CDR1 MNHNS, CDR2 SASEGT. The CDR3 has 16 residues. Trimming stripped 2 bases from V and 1 base from J, with 12 bases between.